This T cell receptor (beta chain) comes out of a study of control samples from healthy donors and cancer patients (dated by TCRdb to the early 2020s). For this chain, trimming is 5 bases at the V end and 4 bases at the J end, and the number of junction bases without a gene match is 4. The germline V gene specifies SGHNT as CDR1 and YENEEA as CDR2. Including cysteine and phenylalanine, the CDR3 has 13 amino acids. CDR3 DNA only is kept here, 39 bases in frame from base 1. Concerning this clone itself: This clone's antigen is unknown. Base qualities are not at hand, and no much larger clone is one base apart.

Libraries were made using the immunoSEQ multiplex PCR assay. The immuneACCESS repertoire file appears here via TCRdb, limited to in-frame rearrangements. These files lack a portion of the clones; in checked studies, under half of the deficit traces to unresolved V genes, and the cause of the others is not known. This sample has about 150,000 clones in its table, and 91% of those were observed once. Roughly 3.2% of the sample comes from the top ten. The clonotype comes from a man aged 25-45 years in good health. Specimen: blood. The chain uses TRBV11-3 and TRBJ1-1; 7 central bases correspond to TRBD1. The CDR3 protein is CASSRDRSTEAFF. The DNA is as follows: TGTGCCAGCAGCCGGGACAGATCCACTGAAGCTTTCTTT.